Included here is one TCR beta chain sequence, with context. The method was immunoSEQ multiplex PCR; TCRdb's version includes in-frame clones alone and lacks a portion of them. The profile shows fewer than 35,000 clones, 85% to 95% of them singletons. This CDR3 is built from 15 residues. With 0 bases removed from V and 3 bases from J, the gap between germline ends came to 9 bases. From germline, CDR1 is LNHDA and CDR2 SQIVND (reference sequence). The sample is drawn from a study of T cell changes during pregnancy in multiple sclerosis. The receptor's source is a female donor with multiple sclerosis, enrolled in a pregnancy study. The sequences come from CD4+ T cells from peripheral blood mononuclear cells, collected in the second trimester of pregnancy. The chain has TRBV19 and TRBJ2-1; possibly TRBD2 for D (6 bases). The CDR3 is CASSIDGRDYNEQFF. The CDR3 DNA reads as TGTGCCAGTAGTATAGACGGGCGGGACTACAATGAGCAGTTCTTC.